This is a list of T cell receptor beta chains from one sample in a study of post-analysis software for immune sequencing data. TCRdb passed the PCR reads through MiXCR, listing each CDR3 protein once. The sample consists of more than 500,000 distinct CDR3 sequences, less than 40% of them appearing once. The sample comprised blood. The receptor set was obtained from a girl under 18 with multiple sclerosis. Each CDR3 is given without its conserved first and last residue. The order of the fields is J gene, D gene, V gene, CDR3 protein. A D gene is named only where the DNA matches it firmly.

J: TRBJ2-1; D: -; V: TRBV7-2; CDR3: ASSRVLAGARNEQF
J: TRBJ1-2; D: -; V: TRBV20-1; CDR3: SAPESANYGYT
J: TRBJ1-2; D: TRBD1; V: TRBV28; CDR3: ASSLEQGSGEGYT
J: TRBJ1-1; D: -; V: TRBV10-3; CDR3: AISESTPGNTEAF
J: TRBJ2-1; D: TRBD2; V: TRBV20-1; CDR3: SASSGGIRDNEQF
J: TRBJ2-5; D: TRBD1; V: TRBV4-2; CDR3: ASSAGTGAYNEQY
J: TRBJ2-5; D: TRBD2; V: TRBV7-2; CDR3: ASSPSGGARTQY
J: TRBJ2-5; D: TRBD1; V: TRBV6-5; CDR3: ASSERTGQETQY
J: TRBJ2-1; D: -; V: TRBV27; CDR3: ASLTLGIGGAINEQF
J: -; D: TRBD1; V: TRBV3-1; CDR3: ASSHSRGQGKETQY
J: TRBJ1-4; D: -; V: TRBV7-2; CDR3: ASAKGSRKEKLF
J: -; D: -; V: TRBV20-1; CDR3: SARGGYNEQY
J: TRBJ1-6; D: -; V: TRBV7-9; CDR3: ASGTVGSPLH
J: TRBJ2-7; D: TRBD1; V: TRBV6-2/TRBV6-3; CDR3: ASSYGQGNGYEQY
J: TRBJ2-3; D: TRBD2; V: TRBV20-1; CDR3: SATDFSGGVDTQY
J: TRBJ2-2; D: -; V: TRBV5-1; CDR3: ASSLTVAVTGELF
J: TRBJ2-7; D: -; V: TRBV3-1; CDR3: ASSQDKGYFDYGQY
J: TRBJ2-3; D: TRBD2; V: TRBV20-1; CDR3: SARDLAGTDTQY
J: TRBJ2-6; D: TRBD1; V: TRBV6-2/TRBV6-3; CDR3: ASSRTGFGGANVLT
J: TRBJ1-1; D: -; V: TRBV12-3/TRBV12-4; CDR3: ASTQVPENTEAF
J: TRBJ2-7; D: -; V: TRBV5-1; CDR3: ASSLGSGERHEQY
J: TRBJ1-1; D: TRBD1; V: TRBV5-1; CDR3: ASSLGAGGMNTEAF
J: TRBJ2-7; D: -; V: TRBV7-2; CDR3: ASSRSIHEQY
J: TRBJ2-5; D: -; V: TRBV7-2; CDR3: ASSSRAGFQETQY
J: TRBJ1-1; D: TRBD1; V: TRBV6-5; CDR3: ASSYDRVITEAF
J: TRBJ2-5; D: -; V: TRBV3-1; CDR3: ASSHSTGEGKTQY
J: TRBJ1-2; D: -; V: TRBV20-1; CDR3: SARGDDGPPGYT
J: TRBJ2-1; D: -; V: TRBV6-6; CDR3: ASNFRVNYNEQF
J: TRBJ2-7; D: -; V: TRBV7-9; CDR3: ASSQGNEQY
J: TRBJ1-2; D: -; V: TRBV9; CDR3: ASSVGQTRYGYT
J: TRBJ2-1; D: TRBD1; V: TRBV5-1; CDR3: ASSSGQANNEQF
J: TRBJ1-2; D: -; V: TRBV20-1; CDR3: SASPLDYGYT
J: TRBJ2-7; D: -; V: TRBV13; CDR3: ASSLIGRYEQY
J: TRBJ2-3; D: -; V: TRBV5-1; CDR3: ASSLSRTDTQY
J: TRBJ1-2; D: -; V: TRBV6-5; CDR3: ASSYDAGRGYI
J: TRBJ2-7; D: -; V: TRBV4-1; CDR3: ASSQDINSWEQY
J: TRBJ2-1; D: -; V: TRBV24-1; CDR3: ATSDKRYEQF
J: TRBJ1-5; D: -; V: TRBV20-1; CDR3: SAMPLVAYSNQPQH
J: TRBJ1-4; D: -; V: TRBV5-1; CDR3: ASSFQGPTNEKLF
J: TRBJ2-3; D: TRBD2; V: TRBV29-1; CDR3: SAEGTSGSSTDTQY
J: TRBJ1-4; D: -; V: TRBV7-8; CDR3: ASSLGRFSSNEKLF
J: TRBJ2-4; D: TRBD2; V: TRBV27; CDR3: ASSPPGAGAAKNIQY
J: TRBJ2-3; D: -; V: TRBV4-1; CDR3: ASSQVRDTQY
J: TRBJ1-4; D: -; V: TRBV6-4; CDR3: AGPFRVKLF
J: TRBJ2-2; D: -; V: TRBV6-6; CDR3: ASTRANTGELF
J: TRBJ1-6; D: -; V: TRBV20-1; CDR3: SAWQRNSPLH
J: TRBJ2-7; D: TRBD2; V: TRBV20-1; CDR3: SAAGLAGLNEQY
J: TRBJ2-7; D: -; V: TRBV6-2/TRBV6-3; CDR3: ASSIPIDLTYEQY
J: TRBJ2-7; D: TRBD1; V: TRBV7-9; CDR3: ASSLSGGDRGYEQY
J: TRBJ2-1; D: TRBD2; V: TRBV20-1; CDR3: SARAPGLASKNEQF
J: TRBJ2-5; D: -; V: TRBV20-1; CDR3: SASSVGQGVGETQY
J: -; D: -; V: TRBV10-3; CDR3: AISGNGDEQY
J: TRBJ2-7; D: -; V: TRBV7-9; CDR3: ASSRWDQTYEQY
J: TRBJ1-2; D: -; V: TRBV20-1; CDR3: SARVGTADPGGYT
J: TRBJ2-2; D: -; V: TRBV20-1; CDR3: SAEETGELF